This TCR beta chain was found in a study of T cells in Graves' hyperthyroidism and ophthalmopathy. General study findings and limits: A model using 13 V-J features told ophthalmopathy apart from stable hyperthyroidism. Blood also showed most of the thyroid clonotypes that were expanded above 0.001.

What was amplified from RNA transcripts were TCR beta CDR3 regions. HTBI primers were the set used in a first-round RT-PCR of the TCR CDR3. TCRdb independently ran MiXCR on the multiplex PCR reads; one entry per CDR3 protein. Of hundreds of thousands of distinct CDR3 sequences detected, less than 20% appear once; the ten largest clones hold less than 55%. The CDR3 totals 15 residues. J lost 4 bases, V lost 5 bases, and 7 bases had no gene match. Germline CDR1 SGHRS, CDR2 YFSETQ. There are many counts of this clonotype. Its antigen remains unknown. Each ophthalmopathy patient scored at least 3 on the Clinical Activity Score and at least 4 on NOSPECS grade, with duration under 3 months.

The source of this sequence is a man aged 35 to 55 with Graves' ophthalmopathy. This chain connects TRBV5-1 to TRBJ2-5; 11 bases line up with TRBD2. The sample taken for sequencing was blood. In DNA form, the CDR3 reads TGCGCCAGCAGTCGCGGACTAGCGGGTTCAGAGACCCAGTACTTC. Its protein product is CASSRGLAGSETQYF.